Below, 27 T cell receptor beta chains from the same sample are listed, as sequenced in a study of blood T cell repertoires in COVID-19. Method: immunoSEQ multiplex PCR; TCRdb's copy keeps in-frame clones and lacks some. Of around 300,000 clones listed, more than 75% are singletons. Sequenced input: PBMCs or T cells enriched from blood (not recorded which). Receptors originate from a woman aged 55-70 years in a cohort exposed to, infected with or recovered from COVID-19 (not recorded which).

The chain uses TRBV6-1 and TRBJ1-2; D unresolved. Per the germline V gene, CDR1 is MNHNS and CDR2 is SASEGT. V lost 3 bases, J lost 7 bases, and 15 bases lay in between. The CDR3 has 14 residues. Here the CDR3 DNA reads TGTGCCAGCAGTGAGGTCCCAGGTTCGATTGGCTACACCTTC. It codes for CASSEVPGSIGYTF.

This clone was observed a single time. The chain couples TRBV5-8 to TRBJ1-6, with D uncertain. Trimming pared 0 bases from V and 0 bases from J, leaving 10 bases between. The germline V gene has CDR1 SGHTS and CDR2 YDEGEE. The CDR3 loop spans 17 amino acids. This CDR3 is CASSLVERSSYNSPLHF. CDR3 in DNA: TGTGCCAGCAGCTTGGTGGAAAGGAGCTCCTATAATTCACCCCTCCACTTT.

About this clone: Other nucleotide sequences in the sample specify the same CDR3. V gene TRBV7-9 combines with J gene TRBJ1-1; 7 nucleotides match TRBD1. CDR3 length: 14 amino acids. Losses at the gene ends were 4 bases for V and 2 bases for J; bases not matched to a gene: 4. CDR1 is SEHNR and CDR2 is FQNEAQ in the germline V gene (reference sequence). DNA of the CDR3: TGTGCCAGCAGCTGGGGACAGACCAACACTGAAGCTTTCTTT. Its protein product is CASSWGQTNTEAFF.

The chain joins TRBV30 to TRBJ2-7, with D uncertain. The V end lost 1 base, the J end lost 4 bases, and 8 bases lay between the germline ends. This CDR3 is 12 amino acids long. Germline lookup yields CDR1 GTSNPN and CDR2 SVGIG (reference sequence). CDR3 amino acids: CAWSAHTYEQYF. CDR3 in DNA: TGTGCCTGGAGTGCCCATACTTACGAGCAGTACTTC.

The CDR3 protein is CASSSQPGNNEQFF. The CDR3 nucleotides are TGTGCCAGCAGCTCCCAACCTGGCAACAATGAGCAGTTCTTC. The chain uses TRBV7-2 and TRBJ2-1; D ambiguous. V was clipped by 4 bases and J by 5 bases, with 12 bases between them. The germline CDR1 and CDR2 sequences are SGHTA and FQGNSA. The length of the CDR3 is 14 residues.

The V call is TRBV18, the J call TRBJ2-4, with a tentative D call TRBD1 (6 bases). The germline gives CDR1 KGHSH, CDR2 LQKENI. V lost 1 base to trimming and J lost 8 bases, with 21 bases between them. This CDR3 spans 17 amino acids. The CDR3 sequence is CASSPLPSGTRVDIQYF. The CDR3 region has the DNA TGTGCCAGCTCACCACTTCCCTCCGGGACAAGGGTAGACATTCAGTACTTC.

The chain links TRBV30 to TRBJ2-1; TRBD2 matches at 11 bases. J lost 4 bases, V lost 6 bases, and 5 bases had no gene match. The CDR3 contains 14 residues. Germline V gives CDR1 GTSNPN, CDR2 SVGIG (reference sequence). CDR3 bases: TGTGCCTGTGGGTGGACTAGCGGGTACAATGAGCAGTTCTTC. It codes for CACGWTSGYNEQFF.

V usage is TRBV27 and J usage is TRBJ2-7, with D possibly being TRBD2 (6 bases). The ends were cut back, 4 bases at V and 3 bases at J, with 16 bases in the middle. The CDR3 extends over 15 amino acids. Germline CDR1 reads MNHEY; CDR2 reads SMNVEV (reference sequence). This CDR3 reads CASSSTSRTYYEQYF. CDR3 bases: TGTGCCAGCAGTTCTACTAGCCGGACTTACTACGAGCAGTACTTC.

The V call is TRBV30, the J call TRBJ2-7, with D unresolved. This CDR3 has 12 amino acids. The ends were cut back, 3 bases at V and 1 base at J, with 7 bases in the middle. Germline assignment: CDR1 GTSNPN and CDR2 SVGIG (reference sequence). CDR3 sequence (DNA): TGTGCCTGGAGCTCTTTATCCTACGAGCAGTACTTC. It yields the protein CAWSSLSYEQYF.

The chain uses TRBV7-9 and TRBJ2-2, with D possibly matching TRBD2 (6 bases). The CDR3 length is 17 residues. V was cut by 1 base and J by 2 bases, with 14 bases left in between. The germline V gene encodes CDR1 SEHNR and CDR2 FQNEAQ (reference sequence). The DNA for the CDR3 is TGTGCCAGCAGCTTAGGTCCGGGAGAGCCTAACACCGGGGAGCTGTTTTTT. Translation: CASSLGPGEPNTGELFF.

The chain recombines TRBV30 with TRBJ2-1, with 11 bases lining up with TRBD2. This CDR3 comprises 14 residues. Germline CDR1 GTSNPN, CDR2 SVGIG (reference sequence). With 5 bases clipped from V and 10 bases from J, the junction kept 10 bases outside the gene matches. This chain's CDR3 is CAWSTGLAGGEQFF. In DNA form, the CDR3 reads TGTGCCTGGTCAACGGGGCTAGCGGGAGGAGAGCAGTTCTTC.

The rearrangement uses TRBV7-9 and TRBJ2-3; 9 positions agree with TRBD2. Trimming at V came to 4 bases and at J to 4 bases, leaving 3 bases not matched to a gene. From germline, CDR1 is SEHNR and CDR2 FQNEAQ (reference sequence). The CDR3 length is 14 residues. For the CDR3, the DNA is TGTGCCAGCAGCTCCTGGACTAGCGCAGATACGCAGTATTTT. The encoded protein is CASSSWTSADTQYF.

This chain uses TRBV30 with TRBJ2-7; maybe TRBD2 (6 bases). Germline CDR1 is GTSNPN and CDR2 is SVGIG (reference sequence). Between the trimmed V and J ends, which lost 2 bases and 3 bases, there was a span of 11 bases. The CDR3 runs to 13 residues. The CDR3 sequence: CAWSRAGHYEQYF. For the CDR3, the DNA is TGTGCCTGGAGTCGGGCGGGGCACTACGAGCAGTACTTC. The entire variable domain, with the rest obtained from reference TRBV30 and TRBJ2-7, is as follows: SQTIHQWPATLVQPVGSPLSLECTVEGTSNPNLYWYRQAAGRGLQLLFYSVGIGQISSEVPQNLSASRPQDRQFILSSKKLLLSDSGFYLCAWSRAGHYEQYFGPGTRLTVT.

Here the CDR3 DNA reads TGTGCCAGCAGTTACGTGGGCCGGTTTAACAATGAGCAGTTCTTC. Translating gives CASSYVGRFNNEQFF. The chain uses TRBV6-2 or TRBV6-3 and TRBJ2-1; no reliable D call. Germline assignment: CDR1 MNHEY and CDR2 SVGEGT. Deletions cut 2 bases from V and 5 bases from J, with 13 bases between. The CDR3 is made up of 15 amino acids.

The rearrangement joins TRBV5-1 to TRBJ1-5, with 7 bases identical to TRBD1. Germline V gives CDR1 SGHRS, CDR2 YFSETQ. The CDR3 sequence is 14 residues long. Trimming removed 4 bases from V and 0 bases from J; junction bases left unmatched: 1. CDR3 sequence reads: CASSRDSSNQPQHF. In DNA form, the CDR3 reads TGCGCCAGCAGCAGGGACAGTAGCAATCAGCCCCAGCATTTT.

The chain has TRBV7-2 and TRBJ2-7; TRBD2 is a possible D gene (6 bases). Germline V CDR1 and CDR2: SGHTA, FQGNSA. The V and J ends lost 5 bases and 6 bases respectively, with 14 bases between them. This CDR3 spans 13 amino acids. CDR3 protein: CASSHETRSEQYF. In DNA form, the CDR3 reads TGTGCCAGCAGCCACGAGACTAGAAGCGAGCAGTACTTC.

This chain uses TRBV2 with TRBJ1-6, with TRBD1 matching over 9 bases. Germline V gene sequence: CDR1 SNHLY, CDR2 FYNNEI. Trimming took 4 bases from V and 7 from J; bases not matched to a gene: 5. The CDR3 is 15 amino acids. The CDR3 reads CASSVRTGANSPLHF. Here the CDR3 DNA reads TGTGCCAGCAGTGTTCGGACAGGGGCGAATTCACCCCTCCACTTT.

The CDR3 spells CASSSGQGAGNTIYF. CDR3 DNA sequence: TGTGCCAGCAGCTCTGGACAGGGTGCGGGAAACACCATATATTTT. The chain couples TRBV7-3 to TRBJ1-3; 8 nucleotides line up with TRBD1. Trimming took 4 bases from V and 4 from J; bases not matched to a gene: 6. The CDR3 sequence is 15 residues long. Germline assignment: CDR1 SGHTA and CDR2 FQGTGA.

This clone was counted between two and nine times. The V call is TRBV19, the J call TRBJ1-2, with no clear D. This CDR3 comprises 13 residues. Germline V gene data show CDR1 as LNHDA and CDR2 as SQIVND (reference sequence). V was trimmed by 9 bases and J by 6 bases, leaving 17 bases between them. CDR3 sequence (DNA): TGTGCCAGCAAACAAACAGTATTGGATGGCTACACCTTC. It translates to CASKQTVLDGYTF.

J is TRBJ2-2 and V is TRBV24-1; TRBD2 is a possible D gene (6 bases). V dropped 0 bases and J dropped 7 bases, with 14 bases sitting between them. Per the germline V gene, CDR1 is KGHDR and CDR2 is SFDVKD. The CDR3 contains 16 residues. CDR3 nucleotide sequence: TGTGCCACCAGTGATTTGCCCTCCACCGGGGGCGGGGAGCTGTTTTTT. It codes for CATSDLPSTGGGELFF.

This clone was picked up a small number of times. An end of the junction differs from the germline gene, which may be a read error. The V call is TRBV19, the J call TRBJ1-1; 8 bases fit TRBD1. CDR1 and CDR2 from the germline V gene are LNHDA and SQIVND (reference sequence). The CDR3 has 16 amino acids. As DNA, the CDR3 is TGTGCCAGTAGTCTAGACCGGGACAGGAAGAACACTGAAGCTTTCTTT. This encodes CASSLDRDRKNTEAFF.

The chain is built from TRBV28 and TRBJ2-7, with a tentative D call TRBD2 (7 bases). This CDR3 contains 14 residues. Trimming pared 6 bases from V and 1 base from J, leaving 13 bases between. Germline V CDR1 and CDR2: MDHEN, SYDVKM. The CDR3 reads CASRGGGWSYEQYF. The CDR3 bases are TGTGCCAGCAGGGGAGGGGGTTGGTCCTACGAGCAGTACTTC.

The chain joins TRBV21-1 to TRBJ2-3; whether TRBD1, the table's D call, matches the DNA was not checked. TRBV21-1 is deemed a pseudogene. The length of the CDR3 is 15 residues. The CDR3 reads CASSPRSRATDTQYF. For the CDR3, the DNA is TGTGCCAGCAGCCCCCGGAGCAGGGCCACAGATACGCAGTATTTT.

This chain connects TRBV7-2 to TRBJ1-4; 9 bases map to TRBD1. Germline V CDR1 and CDR2: SGHTA, FQGNSA. The length of the CDR3 is 16 residues. Trimming cost V 5 bases and J 8 bases; bases outside gene matches: 12. The CDR3 region has the DNA TGTGCCAGCAGCACCGCCCTACAGGGGGCGCAGGAAAAACTGTTTTTT. Amino acids: CASSTALQGAQEKLFF.

J is TRBJ2-7 and V is TRBV28; 9 bases line up with TRBD1. V lost 6 bases to trimming and J lost 2 bases; unmatched junction nucleotides: 2. CDR1 is MDHEN and CDR2 is SYDVKM in the germline V gene. There are 13 residues in the CDR3. As DNA, the CDR3 is TGTGCCAGCAGGGGGACAGGGACCTACGAGCAGTACTTC. Protein: CASRGTGTYEQYF.

This chain links TRBV9 with TRBJ2-7, with D possibly being TRBD1 (6 bases). The CDR3 is 13 residues long. Trimming stripped 0 bases from V and 4 bases from J, with 8 bases between. Germline CDR1 SGDLS, CDR2 YYNGEE. CDR3 sequence: CASSVGTAYEQYF. The DNA for the CDR3 is TGTGCCAGCAGCGTAGGGACAGCGTACGAGCAGTACTTC.

The gene calls are TRBV7-6 and TRBJ1-1; 7 bases fit TRBD1. With 5 bases clipped from V and 4 bases from J, the junction kept 4 bases outside the gene matches. The CDR3 extends over 13 amino acids. Germline V lookup: CDR1 SGHVS, CDR2 FNYEAQ. The CDR3 nucleotides read TGTGCCAGCAGCATCAGGGGGTCCACTGAAGCTTTCTTT. Translated: CASSIRGSTEAFF.